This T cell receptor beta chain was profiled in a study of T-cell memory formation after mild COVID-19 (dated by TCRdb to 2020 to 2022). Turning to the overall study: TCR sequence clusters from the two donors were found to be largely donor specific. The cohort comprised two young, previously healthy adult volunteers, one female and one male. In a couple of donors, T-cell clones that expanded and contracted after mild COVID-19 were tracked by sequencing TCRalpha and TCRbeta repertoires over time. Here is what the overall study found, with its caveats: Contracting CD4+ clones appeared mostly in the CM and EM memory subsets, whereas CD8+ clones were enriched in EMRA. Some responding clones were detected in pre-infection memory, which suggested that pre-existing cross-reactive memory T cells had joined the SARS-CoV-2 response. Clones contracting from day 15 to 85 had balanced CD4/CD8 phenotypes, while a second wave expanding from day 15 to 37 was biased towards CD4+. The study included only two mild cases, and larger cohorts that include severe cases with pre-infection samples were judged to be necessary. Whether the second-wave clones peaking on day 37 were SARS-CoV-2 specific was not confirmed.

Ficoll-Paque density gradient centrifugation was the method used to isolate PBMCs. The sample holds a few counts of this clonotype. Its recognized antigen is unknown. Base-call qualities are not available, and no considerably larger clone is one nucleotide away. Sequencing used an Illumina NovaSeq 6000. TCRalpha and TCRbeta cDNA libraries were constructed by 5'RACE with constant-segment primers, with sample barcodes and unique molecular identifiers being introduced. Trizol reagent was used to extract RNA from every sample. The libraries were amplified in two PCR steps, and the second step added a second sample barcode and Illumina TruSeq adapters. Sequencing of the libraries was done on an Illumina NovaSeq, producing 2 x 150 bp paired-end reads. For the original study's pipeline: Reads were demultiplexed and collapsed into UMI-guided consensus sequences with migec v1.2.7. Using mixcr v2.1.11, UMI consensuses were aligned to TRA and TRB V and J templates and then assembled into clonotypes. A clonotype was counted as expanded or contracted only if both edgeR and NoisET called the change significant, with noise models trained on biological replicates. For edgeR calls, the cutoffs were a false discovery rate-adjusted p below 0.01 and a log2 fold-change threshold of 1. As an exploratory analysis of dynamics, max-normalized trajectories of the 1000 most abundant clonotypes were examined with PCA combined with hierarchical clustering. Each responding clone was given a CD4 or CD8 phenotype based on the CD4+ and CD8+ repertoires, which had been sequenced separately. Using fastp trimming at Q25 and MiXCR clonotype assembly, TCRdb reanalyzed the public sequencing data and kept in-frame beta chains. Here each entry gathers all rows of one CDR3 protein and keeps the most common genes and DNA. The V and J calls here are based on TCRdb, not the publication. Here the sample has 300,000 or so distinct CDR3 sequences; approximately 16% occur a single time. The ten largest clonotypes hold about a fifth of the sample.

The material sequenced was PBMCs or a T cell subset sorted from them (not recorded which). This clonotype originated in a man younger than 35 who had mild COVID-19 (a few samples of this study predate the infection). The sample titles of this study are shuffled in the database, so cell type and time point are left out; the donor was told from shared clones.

The bases read TGTGCCAGCAGATGGACAGGGGAGGATGAGCAGTTCTTC. This codes for CASRWTGEDEQFF. The chain joins TRBV4-2 to TRBJ2-1, and 9 bases in between align with TRBD1. Reading from cysteine to phenylalanine, the CDR3 counts 13 amino acids. The CDR3 DNA has 39 bases and is translated from base 1. At the junction V is shortened by 6 bases and J by 8 bases; bases outside the gene matches: 5. Reading the germline V gene gives CDR1 LGHNA and CDR2 YNFKEQ.